These 27 T cell receptor beta chains came from one sample sequenced in a study of beta chain features in type 1 diabetes. Sequenced material consisted of expressed TCRB transcripts (all of the isolated RNA was reverse transcribed). Method: immunoSEQ multiplex PCR; TCRdb's copy keeps in-frame clones and lacks some. This sample carries 200,000 to 250,000 clones, 13% to 15% of them seen once, and the ten largest clones take more than 0.025%. The sequenced sample was naive CD4+ T cells from blood. These receptors were taken from a woman aged 40 to 49 in good health.

CDR3 in amino acids: CASNVENSNQPQHF. The CDR3 DNA is TGCGCCAGCAACGTCGAGAATAGCAATCAGCCCCAGCATTTT. The genes are TRBV23-1 and TRBJ1-5; D remains unclear. TRBV23-1 is an ORF, with its function uncertain. The V and J ends lost 7 bases and 0 bases respectively, with 10 bases between them. This CDR3 spans 14 amino acids.

This chain uses TRBV12-5 with TRBJ2-3, with unresolved D. With 4 bases removed from V and 3 bases from J, the gap between germline ends came to 11 bases. The CDR3 runs 14 residues. Germline CDR1 reads LGHNT; CDR2 reads FRNRAP. CDR3 sequence (DNA): TGTGCTAGTGGTTGGGTCGCTAGGACAGATACGCAGTATTTT. This encodes CASGWVARTDTQYF.

A few counts support this clone. The chain carries TRBV10-3 and TRBJ1-5; D may be TRBD1 (6 bases). Germline V CDR1 and CDR2: ENHRY, SYGVKD. The CDR3 has 15 residues. Between the trimmed V and J ends, which lost 4 bases and 2 bases, there was a span of 12 bases. The CDR3 reads CAISGPEGGNQPQHF. The CDR3 bases are TGTGCCATCAGTGGTCCTGAGGGGGGCAATCAGCCCCAGCATTTT.

The rearrangement joins TRBV2 to TRBJ2-7; D is unresolved. The germline CDR1 and CDR2 sequences are SNHLY and FYNNEI. V was cut by 0 bases and J by 1 base, with 13 bases left in between. The CDR3 runs to 16 residues. CDR3 amino acids: CASSEAFGLRSYEQYF. The CDR3 DNA reads TGTGCCAGCAGTGAAGCGTTTGGGCTCCGTTCCTACGAGCAGTACTTC.

V and J are TRBV5-4 and TRBJ2-7, with TRBD1 identical over 10 bases. Per the germline V gene, CDR1 is SGHNT and CDR2 is YYREEE (reference sequence). This CDR3 has 15 residues. J gave up 2 bases and V 3 bases, and 5 bases lay outside the gene matches. CDR3 sequence: CASSSRDRGPYEQYF. The CDR3 DNA sequence: TGTGCCAGCAGCTCCCGGGACAGGGGCCCCTACGAGCAGTACTTC.

This clone was seen more than once but under ten times. V usage is TRBV19 and J usage is TRBJ2-3, with D possibly TRBD1 on 5 matching bases. Per germline, CDR1 LNHDA and CDR2 SQIVND (reference sequence). CDR3 length equals 14 residues. Trimming removed 2 bases at V and 2 bases at J, with 8 bases between. CDR3 sequence: CASSILGPTDTQYF. The CDR3 nucleotides read TGTGCCAGTAGTATACTGGGGCCCACAGATACGCAGTATTTT. The full variable domain, with the rest looked up from reference TRBV19 and TRBJ2-3, is DGGITQSPKYLFRKEGQNVTLSCEQNLNHDAMYWYRQDPGQGLRLIYYSQIVNDFQKGDIAEGYSVSREKKESFPLTVTSAQKNPTAFYLCASSILGPTDTQYFGPGTRLTVL.

The rearrangement links TRBV5-4 to TRBJ2-1, with 8 positions matching TRBD2. J gave up 5 bases and V 0 bases, and 4 bases lay outside the gene matches. The CDR3 consists of 15 residues. CDR1 is SGHNT and CDR2 is YYREEE in the germline V gene (reference sequence). The CDR3 DNA follows: TGTGCCAGCAGCTTGGCCCCACTAGCGGACAATGAGCAGTTCTTC. Translating it yields CASSLAPLADNEQFF.

The table lists this clone with a few counts. The CDR3 loop is CASKTYNSPLHF. The CDR3 coding sequence is TGTGCCAGCAAAACATATAATTCACCCCTCCACTTT. The chain combines TRBV27 with TRBJ1-6; the D is unclear. This CDR3 spans 12 amino acids. V lost 7 bases and J 4 bases, leaving 5 bases between the germline ends. CDR1 and CDR2 from the germline V gene are MNHEY and SMNVEV (reference sequence).

This clone was seen more than once but under ten times. This chain links TRBV12-5 with TRBJ2-2; a possible D gene is TRBD1 (6 bases). Per the germline V gene, CDR1 is LGHNT and CDR2 is FRNRAP. The CDR3 totals 15 residues. The V end was cut by 2 bases, the J end by 4 bases, with 11 bases between. This chain's CDR3 is CASGLLNRATGELFF. The CDR3 DNA follows: TGTGCTAGTGGTTTGCTAAACAGGGCCACCGGGGAGCTGTTTTTT.

The sample holds one count of this clone. This rearrangement joins TRBV5-1 to TRBJ2-1, with TRBD2 matching 13 bases. Germline V gene data show CDR1 as SGHRS and CDR2 as YFSETQ. The V and J ends lost 2 bases and 0 bases, in that order; junction bases with no gene match: 5. The CDR3 sequence is 18 residues long. The CDR3 DNA reads as TGCGCCAGCAGCTTAGGACTAGCGGGGGTTAGCTCCTACAATGAGCAGTTCTTC. It yields the protein CASSLGLAGVSSYNEQFF.

This clone was recorded a few times. The chain joins TRBV10-3 to TRBJ1-4; D is ambiguous. The CDR3 has 15 residues. Looked up from germline, CDR1 is ENHRY and CDR2 is SYGVKD. Trimming cost V 4 bases and J 7 bases, with 16 bases left between them. DNA of the CDR3: TGTGCCATCAGTGCAGCCGAGGGTATAGGTGAAAAACTGTTTTTT. It specifies CAISAAEGIGEKLFF.

This clone was seen only a few times. This chain connects TRBV19 to TRBJ1-5, with 10 bases matching TRBD1. Germline V CDR1 and CDR2: LNHDA, SQIVND (reference sequence). Unmatched junction bases numbered 10, after V lost 7 bases and J lost 4 bases. The CDR3 loop spans 16 amino acids. This CDR3 is CASTTRDRGPNQPQHF. In DNA, the CDR3 is TGTGCCAGTACCACCCGGGACAGGGGACCTAATCAGCCCCAGCATTTT.

This clone was detected a few times. One end of the junction is discordant with germline, which a read error may explain. The V and J genes are TRBV5-6 and TRBJ2-7; 10 positions agree with TRBD1. The germline gives CDR1 SGHDT, CDR2 YYEEEE. This CDR3 has 15 amino acids. The DNA for the CDR3 is TGTGCCAGCAGGTTGGACAGGGGGAAGGCCTACGAGCAGTACTTC. Protein product: CASRLDRGKAYEQYF.

The chain links TRBV18 to TRBJ2-1, with D possibly TRBD2 on 5 matching bases. The CDR3 is made up of 15 amino acids. The germline V gene encodes CDR1 KGHSH and CDR2 LQKENI. V was clipped by 1 base and J by 7 bases, with 14 bases between them. The CDR3 DNA sequence: TGTGCCAGCTCACCACTGGTTCCGGAGCGGAATGAGCAGTTCTTC. Translated, it gives CASSPLVPERNEQFF.

This chain links TRBV2 with TRBJ2-5; D gene ambiguous. Trimming stripped 8 bases from V and 1 base from J, with 8 bases between. The CDR3 length is 12 residues. The germline gives CDR1 SNHLY, CDR2 FYNNEI. In nucleotides, the CDR3 is TGTGCCAGCCTGGTGAGCCAAGAGACCCAGTACTTC. Protein product: CASLVSQETQYF.

The chain uses TRBV7-9 and TRBJ1-5, with 11 bases fitting TRBD1. V trimming: 5 bases; J trimming: 7 bases; junction bases outside the gene matches: 4. This CDR3 has 14 amino acids. Germline CDR1 reads SEHNR; CDR2 reads FQNEAQ (reference sequence). CDR3 sequence reads: CASSADRGLQPQHF. CDR3 coding DNA: TGTGCCAGCAGCGCGGACAGGGGGCTCCAGCCCCAGCATTTT.

The chain couples TRBV5-4 to TRBJ1-1; TRBD1 matches at 9 bases. J was trimmed by 6 bases and V by 4 bases; bases with no gene match: 7. Looked up from germline, CDR1 is SGHNT and CDR2 is YYREEE (reference sequence). The CDR3 runs to 14 residues. The CDR3, as DNA: TGTGCCAGCAGCGAACAGGGGGCAGGCTCTGAAGCTTTCTTT. Translated, it gives CASSEQGAGSEAFF.

This clone appeared a few times. This rearrangement joins TRBV7-9 to TRBJ1-1; D gene ambiguous. V dropped 3 bases and J dropped 6 bases, with 14 bases sitting between them. This CDR3 is built from 14 residues. CDR1 and CDR2 from the germline V gene are SEHNR and FQNEAQ (reference sequence). The chain's CDR3 is CASSLGASYSEAFF. As DNA, the CDR3 is TGTGCCAGCAGCTTGGGAGCCAGCTACTCTGAAGCTTTCTTT.

This chain connects TRBV6-5 to TRBJ2-1; D might be TRBD2 (6 bases). The CDR3 runs 13 residues. Trimming left V 5 bases short and J 7 bases short, with 12 bases between. Germline V gene data show CDR1 as MNHEY and CDR2 as SVGAGI. The CDR3, as DNA: TGTGCCAGCAGTAGGGTCCGGGGGAATGAGCAGTTCTTC. It codes for CASSRVRGNEQFF.

The genes are TRBV5-8 and TRBJ2-1; 8 nucleotides agree with TRBD1. The CDR3 sequence is 15 residues long. CDR1 SGHTS and CDR2 YDEGEE come from the germline V gene. V shed 3 bases, J shed 7 bases, and the junction held 9 bases outside the gene matches. CDR3 DNA: TGTGCCAGCAGCTCCCGGACAGGGTGGTCTAATGAGCAGTTCTTC. As protein: CASSSRTGWSNEQFF.

This clone was recorded a few times. V gene TRBV11-2 combines with J gene TRBJ2-1; the match to TRBD1 covers 9 bases. V lost 4 bases, J lost 6 bases, and 7 bases stayed unmatched. This CDR3 spans 15 amino acids. CDR1 is SGHAT, CDR2 FQNNGV, per germline. The DNA for the CDR3 is TGTGCCAGCAGCTCTACTTACAGGGGGCGCAATGAGCAGTTCTTC. Protein: CASSSTYRGRNEQFF. The complete variable domain, with remaining parts taken from reference TRBV11-2 and TRBJ2-1, reads EAGVAQSPRYKIIEKRQSVAFWCNPISGHATLYWYQQILGQGPKLLIQFQNNGVVDDSQLPKDRFSAERLKGVDSTLKIQPAKLEDSAVYLCASSSTYRGRNEQFFGPGTRLTVL.

This clone was counted between two and nine times. The rearrangement links TRBV7-6 to TRBJ2-7; D might be TRBD2 (6 bases). This CDR3 has 14 amino acids. Germline V gene lookup returns CDR1 SGHVS and CDR2 FNYEAQ. Trimming left V 3 bases short and J 2 bases short, with 11 bases between. The CDR3 loop is CASSLDAGPYEQYF. In nucleotides, the CDR3 is TGTGCCAGCAGCTTGGACGCGGGACCCTACGAGCAGTACTTC.

The CDR3 sequence is CASLRDREGEAFF. CDR3 DNA sequence: TGCGCCAGCCTCCGGGACAGGGAAGGTGAAGCTTTCTTT. This rearrangement joins TRBV5-1 to TRBJ1-1; 9 bases align to TRBD1. J lost 7 bases, V lost 7 bases, and 8 bases had no gene match. The CDR3 has 13 amino acids. Germline V lookup: CDR1 SGHRS, CDR2 YFSETQ.

This clone was picked up a small number of times. J is TRBJ1-2 and V is TRBV28; unclear D gene. The CDR3 has 14 residues. Germline V gene data show CDR1 as MDHEN and CDR2 as SYDVKM. The ends were cut back, 5 bases at V and 4 bases at J, with 14 bases in the middle. CDR3 sequence reads: CASSPQPGLYGYTF. The DNA of the CDR3 is TGTGCCAGCAGTCCCCAACCTGGACTCTATGGCTACACCTTC.

The chain combines TRBV9 with TRBJ1-4, with 12 nucleotides matching TRBD1. The length of the CDR3 is 15 residues. The V gene end was trimmed by 0 bases and the J gene end by 10 bases; junction bases not matched to a gene: 4. The germline gives CDR1 SGDLS, CDR2 YYNGEE. Written as DNA, the CDR3 is TGTGCCAGCAGCGTAGGGGGACAGGGGGCGGCAAAACTGTTTTTT. Translated, it gives CASSVGGQGAAKLFF.

V and J are TRBV2 and TRBJ2-5; D unresolved. V lost 4 bases and J 5 bases, leaving 11 bases between the germline ends. Germline loops: CDR1 SNHLY, CDR2 FYNNEI. This CDR3 has 13 residues. The CDR3 sequence: CASSVENGETQYF. Here the CDR3 DNA reads TGTGCCAGCAGTGTGGAGAATGGGGAGACCCAGTACTTC.

There are a few counts of this clone. This sequence joins TRBV5-1 and TRBJ1-2; 10 bases line up with TRBD1. The CDR3 runs to 14 residues. The germline gives CDR1 SGHRS, CDR2 YFSETQ. Losses at the gene ends were 2 bases for V and 8 bases for J; bases not matched to a gene: 6. Here the CDR3 reads CASSLGQGVSGYTF. CDR3 nucleotide sequence: TGCGCCAGCAGCTTAGGACAGGGGGTTTCCGGCTACACCTTC.